This T cell receptor beta chain comes out of a study of T cell repertoires in cytomegalovirus infection. Study details: Researchers turned to recently identified HLA-C-restricted CMV epitopes as well as well-studied HLA-B-restricted ones. Based on public TCR beta signatures, there were indications of CMV infection and of a matching HLA type.

This CDR3 has 12 residues. TCRdb reanalysed the reads using MiXCR and keeps one entry per CDR3 protein. Here the sample spans 350,000 to 400,000 distinct CDR3 sequences, about 35% being singletons. Study-wide results and caveats: Dominant in the ex vivo response were TCR beta clonotypes restricted by HLA-C and specific for CMV.

Worth noting for this clonotype: Its specificity is unknown. Germline is not matched at one junction end, which may reflect a read error.

The rearrangement uses TRBV5-3 and TRBJ2-1; D is undetermined. TRBV5-3 is an ORF, and what it does is uncertain. This clonotype originated in a human donor in good health (CMV status not recorded). Some clones in this sample may be carry-over from other donors' samples. The material was cultured PBMCs, obtained from culture after CMV antigen stimulation. The CDR3: CASSSTRREQFF. CDR3 nucleotides: TGTGCCAGCAGCTCCACCCGACGGGAGCAGTTCTTC.